Listed here are 9 T cell receptor beta chains from one sample, sequenced in a study of regulatory T cells in long-lasting Graves disease. Time point defined: persistent/refractory GD, antithyroid drugs over 5 years with positive TRAb. PBMC-derived RNA was used for the TCR library. According to the study, TCR beta libraries were built with iRepertoire HTBI primers and CDR3-region Arm-PCR. MiXCR, run by TCRdb on the multiplex PCR reads, gives a single entry per CDR3 protein. The data hold a few hundred thousand distinct CDR3 sequences, with 20% to 25% observed a single time. Material: peripheral blood mononuclear cells (PBMCs), obtained when the disease was refractory, from a patient treated with antithyroid drugs. The receptors derive from a female donor with Graves disease.

This clonotype was seen many times. DNA of the CDR3: TGTGCCAGCAGAACCACAAGGAACACTGAAGCTTTCTTT. Its translation: CASRTTRNTEAFF. This chain links TRBV2 with TRBJ1-1; D call uncertain. The germline V gene encodes CDR1 SNHLY and CDR2 FYNNEI. Trimming shortened V by 6 bases and J by 1 base, and 9 bases separated the two germline ends. CDR3 length: 13 residues.

V and J are TRBV7-9 and TRBJ1-2; maybe TRBD1 (5 bases). CDR1 and CDR2 from the germline V gene are SEHNR and FQNEAQ (reference sequence). CDR3 length: 14 amino acids. V was cut by 1 base and J by 3 bases, with 9 bases left in between. The CDR3 is CASSLGRGDYGYTF. As DNA, the CDR3 is TGTGCCAGCAGCTTAGGGCGGGGGGACTATGGCTACACCTTC.

This clonotype came up many times. V usage is TRBV5-1 and J usage is TRBJ1-2, with 7 bases identical to TRBD1. This CDR3 contains 15 residues. CDR1 SGHRS and CDR2 YFSETQ come from the germline V gene. Losses at the gene ends were 4 bases for V and 2 bases for J; bases not matched to a gene: 8. CDR3 loop: CASSLTTGQNYGYTF. Written as DNA, the CDR3 is TGCGCCAGCAGCCTAACGACAGGGCAGAACTATGGCTACACCTTC.

This clonotype was observed a handful of times. V gene TRBV9 combines with J gene TRBJ2-5; no clear D. Germline V CDR1 and CDR2: SGDLS, YYNGEE. V dropped 4 bases and J dropped 1 base, with 11 bases sitting between them. This CDR3 region has 14 residues. The CDR3: CASSPRHAQETQYF. The CDR3 nucleotides are TGTGCCAGCAGCCCCCGCCACGCCCAAGAGACCCAGTACTTC.

At least ten counts were recorded for this clonotype. This chain links TRBV15 with TRBJ2-7; D is undetermined. The CDR3 has 13 residues. V was shortened by 3 bases and J by 2 bases, with 8 bases between the two germline ends. Germline V gene lookup returns CDR1 LNHNV and CDR2 YYDKDF (reference sequence). The CDR3 nucleotides are TGTGCCACCAGCAGTGCTCGGGCCTACGAGCAGTACTTC. It codes for CATSSARAYEQYF.

V usage is TRBV4-1 and J usage is TRBJ1-2; D not resolved. V was shortened by 1 base and J by 7 bases, with 10 bases between the two germline ends. The CDR3 is made up of 13 amino acids. CDR1 MGHRA and CDR2 YSYEKL come from the germline V gene. The CDR3 here is CASSQGVSTGYTF. In DNA, the CDR3 is TGCGCCAGCAGCCAAGGTGTTTCTACTGGCTACACCTTC.

This clonotype was counted between two and nine times. The chain recombines TRBV13 with TRBJ2-3, with D possibly being TRBD2 (6 bases). Trimming removed 8 bases from V and 4 bases from J, with 13 bases in between. The germline V gene has CDR1 PRHDT and CDR2 FYEKMQ (reference sequence). The CDR3 runs to 13 residues. Written as DNA, the CDR3 is TGTGCCAGCGGGACTCAGTCCCCAGATACGCAGTATTTT. The encoded protein is CASGTQSPDTQYF.

CDR3 amino acids: CASSMRESKYEQYF. The CDR3 DNA sequence: TGTGCCAGCTCAATGCGGGAGAGTAAATACGAGCAGTACTTC. This chain joins TRBV18 and TRBJ2-7, with 7 bases fitting TRBD2. Trimming at V came to 5 bases and at J to 4 bases, leaving 8 bases not matched to a gene. This CDR3 is built from 14 residues. Germline loops: CDR1 KGHSH, CDR2 LQKENI.

The rearrangement joins TRBV27 to TRBJ1-1; no reliable D call. The germline V and J ends were trimmed by 4 bases and 4 bases, with 19 bases remaining between them. The CDR3 has 16 residues. Per germline, CDR1 MNHEY and CDR2 SMNVEV (reference sequence). The CDR3 spells CASSSFPGVVGTEAFF. CDR3 nucleotide sequence: TGTGCCAGCAGTTCCTTCCCTGGGGTTGTGGGCACTGAAGCTTTCTTT.